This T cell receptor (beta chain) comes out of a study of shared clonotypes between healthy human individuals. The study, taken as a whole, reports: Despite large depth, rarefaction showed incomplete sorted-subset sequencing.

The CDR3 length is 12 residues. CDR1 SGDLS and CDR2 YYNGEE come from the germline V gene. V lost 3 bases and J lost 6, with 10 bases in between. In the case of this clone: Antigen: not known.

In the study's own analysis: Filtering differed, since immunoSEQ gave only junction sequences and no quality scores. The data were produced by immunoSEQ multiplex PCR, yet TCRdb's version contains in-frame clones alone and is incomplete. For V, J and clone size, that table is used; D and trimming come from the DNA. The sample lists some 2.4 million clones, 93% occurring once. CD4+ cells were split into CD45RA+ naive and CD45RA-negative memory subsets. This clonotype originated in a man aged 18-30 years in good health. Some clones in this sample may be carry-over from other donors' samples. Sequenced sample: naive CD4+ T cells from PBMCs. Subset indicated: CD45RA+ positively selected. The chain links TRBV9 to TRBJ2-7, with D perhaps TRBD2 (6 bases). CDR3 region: CASSGPSVEQYF. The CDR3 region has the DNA TGTGCCAGCAGCGGTCCTAGCGTCGAGCAGTACTTC.